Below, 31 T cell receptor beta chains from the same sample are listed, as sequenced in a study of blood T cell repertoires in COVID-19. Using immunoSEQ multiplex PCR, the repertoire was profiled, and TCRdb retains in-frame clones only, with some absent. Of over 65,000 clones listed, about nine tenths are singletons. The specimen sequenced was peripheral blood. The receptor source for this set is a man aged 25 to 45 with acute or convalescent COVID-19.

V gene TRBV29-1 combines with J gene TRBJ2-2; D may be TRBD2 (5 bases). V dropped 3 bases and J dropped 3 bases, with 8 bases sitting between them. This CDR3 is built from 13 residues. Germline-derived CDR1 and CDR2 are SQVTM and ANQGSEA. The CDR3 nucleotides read TGCAGCGTTGAGAGGGTAGACACCGGGGAGCTGTTTTTT. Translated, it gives CSVERVDTGELFF.

The CDR3 region is CASSRTSLEQYF. CDR3 coding DNA: TGTGCCAGCTCTCGGACTAGCTTGGAGCAGTACTTC. The rearrangement uses TRBV18 and TRBJ2-7, with TRBD2 matching over 8 bases. The CDR3 loop spans 12 amino acids. Per the germline V gene, CDR1 is KGHSH and CDR2 is LQKENI. With V trimmed by 6 bases and J by 7 bases, 5 bases remained unmatched.

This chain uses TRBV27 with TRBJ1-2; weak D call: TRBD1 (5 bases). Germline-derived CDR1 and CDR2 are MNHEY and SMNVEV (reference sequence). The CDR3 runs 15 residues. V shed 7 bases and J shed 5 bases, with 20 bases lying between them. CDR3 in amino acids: CASNSGGGAGYGYTF. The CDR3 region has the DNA TGTGCCAGCAACTCGGGGGGTGGGGCTGGGTATGGCTACACCTTC.

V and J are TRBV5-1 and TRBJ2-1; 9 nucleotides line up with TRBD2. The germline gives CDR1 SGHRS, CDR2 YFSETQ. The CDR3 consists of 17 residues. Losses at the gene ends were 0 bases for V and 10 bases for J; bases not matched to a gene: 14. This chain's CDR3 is CASSLAASGTYYGEQFF. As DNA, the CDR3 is TGCGCCAGCAGCTTGGCGGCTAGCGGGACTTATTACGGGGAGCAGTTCTTC.

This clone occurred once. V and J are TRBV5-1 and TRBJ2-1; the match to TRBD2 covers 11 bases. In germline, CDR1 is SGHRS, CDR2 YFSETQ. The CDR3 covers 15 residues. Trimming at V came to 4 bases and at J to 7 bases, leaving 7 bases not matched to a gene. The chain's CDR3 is CASSLLASGRNEQFF. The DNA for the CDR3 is TGCGCCAGCAGCCTTTTGGCTAGCGGGAGGAATGAGCAGTTCTTC.

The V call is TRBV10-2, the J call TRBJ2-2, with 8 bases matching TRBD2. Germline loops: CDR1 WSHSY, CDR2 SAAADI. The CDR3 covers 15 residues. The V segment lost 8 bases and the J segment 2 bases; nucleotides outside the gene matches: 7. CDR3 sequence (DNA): TGCGCCAGCCGGGAAGTAGCGGGAAACACCGGGGAGCTGTTTTTT. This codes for CASREVAGNTGELFF.

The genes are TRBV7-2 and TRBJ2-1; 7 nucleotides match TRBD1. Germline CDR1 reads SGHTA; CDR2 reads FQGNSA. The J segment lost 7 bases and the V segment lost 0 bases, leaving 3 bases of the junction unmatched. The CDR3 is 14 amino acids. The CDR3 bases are TGTGCCAGCAGCTTAGCCTCACAGGGGAATGAGCAGTTCTTC. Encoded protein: CASSLASQGNEQFF. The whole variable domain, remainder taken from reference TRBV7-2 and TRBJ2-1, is GAGVSQSPSNKVTEKGKDVELRCDPISGHTALYWYRQSLGQGLEFLIYFQGNSAPDKSGLPSDRFSAERTGGSVSTLTIQRTQQEDSAVYLCASSLASQGNEQFFGPGTRLTVL.

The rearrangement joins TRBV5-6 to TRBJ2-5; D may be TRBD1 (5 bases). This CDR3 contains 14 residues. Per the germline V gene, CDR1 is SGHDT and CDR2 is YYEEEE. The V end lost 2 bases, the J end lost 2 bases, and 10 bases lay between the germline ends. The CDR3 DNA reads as TGTGCCAGCAGCTTAAACAGGATACAAGAGACCCAGTACTTC. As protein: CASSLNRIQETQYF.

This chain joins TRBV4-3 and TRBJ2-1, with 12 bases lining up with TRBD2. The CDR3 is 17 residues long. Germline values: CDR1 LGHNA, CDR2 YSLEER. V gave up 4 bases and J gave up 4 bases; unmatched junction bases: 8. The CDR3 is CASSPRTSGDTYNEQFF. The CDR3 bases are TGCGCCAGCAGCCCAAGGACTAGCGGGGATACATACAATGAGCAGTTCTTC.

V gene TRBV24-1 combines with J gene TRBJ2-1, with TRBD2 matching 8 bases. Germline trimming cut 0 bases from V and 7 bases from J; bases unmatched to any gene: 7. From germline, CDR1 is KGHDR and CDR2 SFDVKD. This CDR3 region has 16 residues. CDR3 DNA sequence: TGTGCCACCAGTGATTTGTCGAGCGGGAGTCGGAATGAGCAGTTCTTC. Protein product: CATSDLSSGSRNEQFF.

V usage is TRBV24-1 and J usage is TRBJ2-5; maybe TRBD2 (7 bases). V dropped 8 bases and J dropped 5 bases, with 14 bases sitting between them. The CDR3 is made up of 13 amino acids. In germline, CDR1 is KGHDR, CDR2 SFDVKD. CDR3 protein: CATTDEGGETQYF. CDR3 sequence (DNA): TGTGCCACCACGGACGAGGGGGGGGAGACCCAGTACTTC.

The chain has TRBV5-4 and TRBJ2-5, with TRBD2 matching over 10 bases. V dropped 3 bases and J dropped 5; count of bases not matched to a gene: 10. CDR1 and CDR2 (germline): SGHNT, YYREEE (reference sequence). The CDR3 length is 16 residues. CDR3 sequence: CASSSRASGGGETQYF. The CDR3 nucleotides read TGTGCCAGCAGCTCCAGGGCGAGCGGGGGGGGCGAGACCCAGTACTTC. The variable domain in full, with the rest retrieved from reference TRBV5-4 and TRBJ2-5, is ETGVTQSPTHLIKTRGQQVTLRCSSQSGHNTVSWYQQALGQGPQFIFQYYREEENGRGNFPPRFSGLQFPNYSSELNVNALELDDSALYLCASSSRASGGGETQYFGPGTRLLVL.

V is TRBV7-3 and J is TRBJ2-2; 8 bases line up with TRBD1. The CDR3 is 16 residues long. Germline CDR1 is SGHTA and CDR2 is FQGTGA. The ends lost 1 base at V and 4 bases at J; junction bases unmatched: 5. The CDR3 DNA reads TGTGCCAGCAGCTTAAAAGGACAGGGAATCACCGGGGAGCTGTTTTTT. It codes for CASSLKGQGITGELFF.

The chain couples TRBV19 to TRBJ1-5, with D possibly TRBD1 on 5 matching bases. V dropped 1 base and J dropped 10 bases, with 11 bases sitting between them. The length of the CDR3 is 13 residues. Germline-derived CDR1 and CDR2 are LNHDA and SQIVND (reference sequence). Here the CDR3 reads CASSIGFGGPQHF. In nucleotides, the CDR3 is TGTGCCAGTAGTATAGGGTTCGGGGGACCCCAGCATTTT.

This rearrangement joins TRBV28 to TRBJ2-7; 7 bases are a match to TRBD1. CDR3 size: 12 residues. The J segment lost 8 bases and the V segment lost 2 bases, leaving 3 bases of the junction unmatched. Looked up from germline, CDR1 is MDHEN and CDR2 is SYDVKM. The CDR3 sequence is CASSLRQGQQYF. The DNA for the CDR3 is TGTGCCAGCAGTTTAAGACAGGGACAGCAGTACTTC.

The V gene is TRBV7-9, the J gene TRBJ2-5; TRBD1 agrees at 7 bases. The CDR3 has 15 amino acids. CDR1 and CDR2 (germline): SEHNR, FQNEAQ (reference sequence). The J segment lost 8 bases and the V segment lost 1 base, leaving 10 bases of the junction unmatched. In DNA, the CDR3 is TGTGCCAGCAGCTTAGTTACAGGGGCCGCCCCAACCCAGTACTTC. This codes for CASSLVTGAAPTQYF.

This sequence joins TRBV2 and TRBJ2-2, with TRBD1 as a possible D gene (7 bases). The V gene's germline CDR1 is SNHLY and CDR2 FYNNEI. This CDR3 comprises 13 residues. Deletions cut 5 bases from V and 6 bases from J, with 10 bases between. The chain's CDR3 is CASSIRGAGELFF. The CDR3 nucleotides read TGTGCCAGCAGTATCAGGGGGGCCGGGGAGCTGTTTTTT.

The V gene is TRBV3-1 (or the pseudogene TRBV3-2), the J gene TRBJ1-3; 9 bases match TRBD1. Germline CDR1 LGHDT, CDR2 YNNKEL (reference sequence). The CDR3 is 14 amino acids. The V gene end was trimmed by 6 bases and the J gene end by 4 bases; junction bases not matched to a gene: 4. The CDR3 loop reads CASRLTGGGNTIYF. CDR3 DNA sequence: TGTGCCAGCAGGCTAACAGGGGGCGGAAACACCATATATTTT.

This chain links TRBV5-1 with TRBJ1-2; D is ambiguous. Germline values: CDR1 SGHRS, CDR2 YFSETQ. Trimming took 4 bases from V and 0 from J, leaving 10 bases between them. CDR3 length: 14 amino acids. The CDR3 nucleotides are TGCGCCAGCAGCACCGACGGAGCTAACTATGGCTACACCTTC. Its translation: CASSTDGANYGYTF.

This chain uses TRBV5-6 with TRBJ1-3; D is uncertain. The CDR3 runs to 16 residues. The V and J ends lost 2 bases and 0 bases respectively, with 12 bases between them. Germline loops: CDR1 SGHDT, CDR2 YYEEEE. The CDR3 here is CASSLGGGPSGNTIYF. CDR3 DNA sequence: TGTGCCAGCAGCTTAGGTGGAGGCCCCTCTGGAAACACCATATATTTT.

The CDR3, as DNA: TGTGCCAGCAGCTTAGGCCCACGTCCAGCGCGAGAGACCCAGTACTTC. It specifies CASSLGPRPARETQYF. The chain carries TRBV7-2 and TRBJ2-5; D remains ambiguous. Trimming removed 1 base at V and 4 bases at J, with 16 bases between. This CDR3 region has 16 residues. The germline CDR1 and CDR2 sequences are SGHTA and FQGNSA.

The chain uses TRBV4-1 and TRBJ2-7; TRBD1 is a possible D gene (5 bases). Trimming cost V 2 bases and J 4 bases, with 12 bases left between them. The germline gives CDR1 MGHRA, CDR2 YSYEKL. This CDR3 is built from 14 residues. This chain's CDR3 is CASSQPTVKYEQYF. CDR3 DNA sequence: TGCGCCAGCAGCCAACCGACAGTCAAGTACGAGCAGTACTTC.

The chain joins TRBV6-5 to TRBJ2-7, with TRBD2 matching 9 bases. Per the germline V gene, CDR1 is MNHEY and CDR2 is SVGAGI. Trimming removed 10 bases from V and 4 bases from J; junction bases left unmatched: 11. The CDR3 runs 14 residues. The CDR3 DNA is TGTGCCACCGACAGGCTAGCGGGACCGTACGAGCAGTACTTC. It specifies CATDRLAGPYEQYF.

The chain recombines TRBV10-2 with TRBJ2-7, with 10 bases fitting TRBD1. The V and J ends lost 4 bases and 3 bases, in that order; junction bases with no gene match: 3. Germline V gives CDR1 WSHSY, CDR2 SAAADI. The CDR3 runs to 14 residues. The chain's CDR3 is CASSGTGGGYEQYF. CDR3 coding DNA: TGCGCCAGCAGTGGGACAGGGGGAGGCTACGAGCAGTACTTC.

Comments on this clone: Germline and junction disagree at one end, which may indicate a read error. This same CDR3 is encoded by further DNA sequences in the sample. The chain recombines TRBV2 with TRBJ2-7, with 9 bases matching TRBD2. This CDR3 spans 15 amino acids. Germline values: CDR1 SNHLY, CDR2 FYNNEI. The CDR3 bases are TGCGCCAGCAGTGAGATAGCGGGAGTCACCTACGAGCAGTACTTC. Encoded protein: CASSEIAGVTYEQYF.

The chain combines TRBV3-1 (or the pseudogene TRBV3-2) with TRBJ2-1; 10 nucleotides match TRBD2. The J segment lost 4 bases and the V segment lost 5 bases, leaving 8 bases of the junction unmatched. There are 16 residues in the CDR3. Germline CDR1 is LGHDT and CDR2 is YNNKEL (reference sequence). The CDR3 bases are TGTGCCAGCAGCTCGTCTAGCGGGGGATTTTACAATGAGCAGTTCTTC. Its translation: CASSSSSGGFYNEQFF.

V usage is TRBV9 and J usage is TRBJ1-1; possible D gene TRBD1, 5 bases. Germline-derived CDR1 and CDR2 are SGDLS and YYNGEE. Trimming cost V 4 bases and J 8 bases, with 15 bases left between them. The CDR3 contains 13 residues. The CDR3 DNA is TGTGCCAGCAGCCCATTCGACAGATTCGAAGCTTTCTTT. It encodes CASSPFDRFEAFF. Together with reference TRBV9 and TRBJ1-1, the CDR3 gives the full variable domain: DSGVTQTPKHLITATGQRVTLRCSPRSGDLSVYWYQQSLDQGLQFLIQYYNGEERAKGNILERFSAQQFPDLHSELNLSSLELGDSALYFCASSPFDRFEAFFGQGTRLTVV.

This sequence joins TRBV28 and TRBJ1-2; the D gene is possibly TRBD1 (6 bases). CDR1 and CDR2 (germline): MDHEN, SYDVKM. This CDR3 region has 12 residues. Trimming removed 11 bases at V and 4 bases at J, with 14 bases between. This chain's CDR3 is CAARDTPYGYTF. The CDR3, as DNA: TGTGCCGCCCGGGACACACCCTATGGCTACACCTTC.

The CDR3 region is CASTSTGGITDTQYF. The CDR3 coding sequence is TGCGCCAGCACGTCGACGGGAGGGATCACAGATACGCAGTATTTT. This chain joins TRBV5-1 and TRBJ2-3; 8 bases fit TRBD2. J was trimmed by 2 bases and V by 6 bases; bases with no gene match: 8. This CDR3 region has 15 residues. Per germline, CDR1 SGHRS and CDR2 YFSETQ.

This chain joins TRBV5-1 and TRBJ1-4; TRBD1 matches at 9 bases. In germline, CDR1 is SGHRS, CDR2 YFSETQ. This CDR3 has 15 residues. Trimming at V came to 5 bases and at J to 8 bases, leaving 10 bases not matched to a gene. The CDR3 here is CASSSPGQGNEKLFF. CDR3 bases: TGCGCCAGCAGTTCTCCGGGACAGGGCAACGAAAAACTGTTTTTT.

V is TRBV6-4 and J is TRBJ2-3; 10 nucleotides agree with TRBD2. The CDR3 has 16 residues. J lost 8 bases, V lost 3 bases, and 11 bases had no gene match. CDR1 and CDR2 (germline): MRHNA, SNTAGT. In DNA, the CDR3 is TGTGCCAGCAGTGAAATGGCTAGCGGGGGAGGAAGTACGCAGTATTTT. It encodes CASSEMASGGGSTQYF.